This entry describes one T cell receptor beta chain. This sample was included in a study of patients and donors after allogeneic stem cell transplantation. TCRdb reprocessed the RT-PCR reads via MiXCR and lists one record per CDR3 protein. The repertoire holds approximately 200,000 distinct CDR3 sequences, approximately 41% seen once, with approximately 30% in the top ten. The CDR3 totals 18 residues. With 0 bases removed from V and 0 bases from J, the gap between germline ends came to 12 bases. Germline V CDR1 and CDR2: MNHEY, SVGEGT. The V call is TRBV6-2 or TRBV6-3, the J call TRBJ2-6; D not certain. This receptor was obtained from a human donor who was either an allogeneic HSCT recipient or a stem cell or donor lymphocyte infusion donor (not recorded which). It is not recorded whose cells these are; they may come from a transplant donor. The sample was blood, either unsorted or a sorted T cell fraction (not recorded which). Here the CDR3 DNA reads TGTGCCAGCAGTTACTCTATAGGACCGAGCTCTGGGGCCAACGTCCTGACTTTC. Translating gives CASSYSIGPSSGANVLTF.